The 26 T cell receptor beta chains below come from one sample, sequenced in a study of OX40 agonist ivuxolimab in advanced cancers. The assay was immunoSEQ multiplex PCR, and TCRdb's table has in-frame clones only and misses some. The sample includes 55,000 to 75,000 clones, 85% to 90% of them seen just once. This specimen consisted of CD4+ or CD8+ T cells sorted from blood, obtained in a trial of the OX40 agonist ivuxolimab. Source of these receptors: an adult with an advanced solid tumor such as melanoma, head and neck, liver or kidney cancer.

This chain uses TRBV10-1 with TRBJ1-3, with D unresolved. This CDR3 region has 14 residues. The germline V gene has CDR1 WNHNN and CDR2 SYGVQD (reference sequence). V was trimmed by 2 bases and J by 0 bases, leaving 5 bases between them. CDR3 bases: TGCGCCAGCAGTGAGGACCCCTCTGGAAACACCATATATTTT. Translation: CASSEDPSGNTIYF.

The chain links TRBV5-5 to TRBJ1-2; 7 nucleotides align to TRBD1. The CDR3 loop spans 16 amino acids. CDR1 and CDR2 from the germline V gene are SGHKS and YYEKEE (reference sequence). V shed 3 bases, J shed 4 bases, and the junction held 12 bases outside the gene matches. CDR3 sequence (DNA): TGTGCCAGCAGCTCGATCTTAAACAGGGGTAGCTATGGCTACACCTTC. Translated: CASSSILNRGSYGYTF.

The chain is built from TRBV11-2 and TRBJ2-7, with TRBD2 as a possible D gene (6 bases). The CDR3 contains 15 residues. The ends were cut back, 5 bases at V and 2 bases at J, with 16 bases in the middle. CDR1 is SGHAT, CDR2 FQNNGV, per germline. The CDR3 DNA reads as TGTGCCAGCAGCCGAATGGGACTTCCGACCTACGAGCAGTACTTC. This sequence encodes CASSRMGLPTYEQYF.

The chain employs TRBV10-3 and TRBJ2-1; possibly TRBD1 for D (5 bases). The ends were cut back, 0 bases at V and 7 bases at J, with 10 bases in the middle. The CDR3 is made up of 14 amino acids. Germline V gene data show CDR1 as ENHRY and CDR2 as SYGVKD. CDR3 sequence (DNA): TGTGCCATCAGTGAGTCTACAGGCGGAAATGAGCAGTTCTTC. This sequence encodes CAISESTGGNEQFF.

The rearrangement joins TRBV27 to TRBJ2-2; D is uncertain. CDR1 and CDR2 from the germline V gene are MNHEY and SMNVEV (reference sequence). Deletions cut 6 bases from V and 0 bases from J, with 17 bases between. This CDR3 contains 17 residues. The CDR3 DNA reads as TGTGCCAGCAGCCGCTTCGCAGTGGAGACGAACACCGGGGAGCTGTTTTTT. This translates into CASSRFAVETNTGELFF.

The chain is built from TRBV19 and TRBJ1-5; unclear D gene. Germline lookup yields CDR1 LNHDA and CDR2 SQIVND (reference sequence). Trimming removed 5 bases at V and 7 bases at J, with 12 bases between. The CDR3 has 13 residues. The CDR3 DNA reads TGTGCCAGTAGTTTGCGTGGGGTCCAGCCCCAGCATTTT. It translates to CASSLRGVQPQHF.

The V call is TRBV7-7, the J call TRBJ2-5; 8 positions match TRBD2. CDR3 length equals 16 residues. CDR1 and CDR2 from the germline V gene are SSHAT and FNYEAQ (reference sequence). Unmatched junction bases numbered 7, after V lost 2 bases and J lost 2 bases. The CDR3 DNA follows: TGTGCCAGCAGCTTAAATGCGGGGGGCCATCAAGAGACCCAGTACTTC. It yields the protein CASSLNAGGHQETQYF.

The chain is built from TRBV23-1 and TRBJ1-2; D gene uncertain. TRBV23-1 is filed as an ORF, its function uncertain. This CDR3 spans 13 amino acids. Trimming pared 6 bases from V and 7 bases from J, leaving 15 bases between. The CDR3 sequence: CASRQIRQCGYTF. Here the CDR3 DNA reads TGCGCCAGCAGACAGATCCGGCAATGTGGCTACACCTTC.

The chain uses TRBV7-9 and TRBJ1-1, with unresolved D. CDR1 and CDR2 from the germline V gene are SEHNR and FQNEAQ (reference sequence). Trimming stripped 7 bases from V and 6 bases from J, with 21 bases between. The CDR3 extends over 15 amino acids. For the CDR3, the DNA is TGTGCCAGCAACCCAGGTCTGTCCGTTAACGCTGAAGCTTTCTTT. As protein: CASNPGLSVNAEAFF.

V and J are TRBV19 and TRBJ1-1; weak D call: TRBD1 (6 bases). V was cut by 6 bases and J by 1 base, with 15 bases left in between. Germline-derived CDR1 and CDR2 are LNHDA and SQIVND (reference sequence). The CDR3 contains 15 residues. The chain's CDR3 is CASRSRDRRNTEAFF. The DNA of the CDR3 is TGTGCCAGTAGATCCCGCGACAGGAGGAACACTGAAGCTTTCTTT.

The chain recombines TRBV11-2 with TRBJ2-7, with D possibly TRBD2 on 6 matching bases. The CDR3 has 15 residues. The germline gives CDR1 SGHAT, CDR2 FQNNGV. V lost 4 bases and J lost 2, with 15 bases in between. The CDR3 DNA follows: TGTGCCAGCAGCTCAGGCGGGACTGTGACCTACGAGCAGTACTTC. It codes for CASSSGGTVTYEQYF.

This chain joins TRBV12-5 and TRBJ2-5, with D possibly being TRBD1 (5 bases). The length of the CDR3 is 14 residues. Germline V gives CDR1 LGHNT, CDR2 FRNRAP. V was pared by 1 base and J by 1 base, with 7 bases between. The CDR3 loop reads CASGLGQLQETQYF. In nucleotides, the CDR3 is TGTGCTAGTGGTTTGGGACAGCTCCAAGAGACCCAGTACTTC.

Here the CDR3 DNA reads TGTGCCAGCAGCTTTACAGGGAACACTGAAGCTTTCTTT. Its translation: CASSFTGNTEAFF. The rearrangement links TRBV7-2 to TRBJ1-1; D possibly corresponds to TRBD1 (5 bases). CDR1 and CDR2 (germline): SGHTA, FQGNSA. The germline V and J ends were trimmed by 3 bases and 1 base, with 6 bases remaining between them. This CDR3 contains 13 residues.

The V and J genes are TRBV5-1 and TRBJ2-5; the match to TRBD1 covers 7 bases. This CDR3 is built from 13 residues. Germline-derived CDR1 and CDR2 are SGHRS and YFSETQ. Unmatched junction bases numbered 3, after V lost 4 bases and J lost 3 bases. The CDR3 nucleotides are TGCGCCAGCAGCGAGGACAGGAAAGAGACCCAGTACTTC. Encoded protein: CASSEDRKETQYF. The complete variable domain, with remaining parts taken from reference TRBV5-1 and TRBJ2-5, reads KAGVTQTPRYLIKTRGQQVTLSCSPISGHRSVSWYQQTPGQGLQFLFEYFSETQRNKGNFPGRFSGRQFSNSRSEMNVSTLELGDSALYLCASSEDRKETQYFGPGTRLLVL.

The V and J genes are TRBV5-1 and TRBJ2-3; tentative D call: TRBD2 (5 bases). V was cut by 0 bases and J by 6 bases, with 11 bases left in between. This CDR3 is 14 amino acids long. CDR1 and CDR2 from the germline V gene are SGHRS and YFSETQ. The CDR3 DNA reads as TGCGCCAGCAGCTTGGTGGCTAGCTGGGATACGCAGTATTTT. It specifies CASSLVASWDTQYF.

V usage is TRBV28 and J usage is TRBJ2-7; 9 bases match TRBD1. CDR3 length: 15 residues. V lost 5 bases to trimming and J lost 2 bases; unmatched junction nucleotides: 7. Germline V gene sequence: CDR1 MDHEN, CDR2 SYDVKM. The DNA for the CDR3 is TGTGCCAGCAGTAAACCGGGACAGGGTACCTACGAGCAGTACTTC. Translation gives CASSKPGQGTYEQYF.

The chain uses TRBV7-6 and TRBJ1-1, with TRBD1 matching 8 bases. With V trimmed by 4 bases and J by 5 bases, 9 bases remained unmatched. Germline lookup yields CDR1 SGHVS and CDR2 FNYEAQ. The CDR3 is 15 residues long. The CDR3 DNA follows: TGTGCCAGCAGCTCATTTGACAGGGGCGGGACTGAAGCTTTCTTT. This sequence encodes CASSSFDRGGTEAFF.

The V and J genes are TRBV30 and TRBJ2-7; 13 bases match TRBD2. This CDR3 contains 15 residues. Germline CDR1 GTSNPN, CDR2 SVGIG (reference sequence). Germline trimming cut 3 bases from V and 1 base from J; bases unmatched to any gene: 3. CDR3 sequence (DNA): TGTGCCTGGAGCTGGACTAGCGGGGGTTCCTACGAGCAGTACTTC. It specifies CAWSWTSGGSYEQYF.

The V and J genes are TRBV6-6 and TRBJ2-2; D tentatively fits TRBD1 or TRBD2 (5 bases each). CDR3 length: 15 amino acids. The ends were cut back, 2 bases at V and 4 bases at J, with 11 bases in the middle. Germline assignment: CDR1 MNHNY and CDR2 SVGAGI (reference sequence). The chain's CDR3 is CASSYRQGPTGELFF. The CDR3 nucleotides are TGTGCCAGCAGTTACAGGCAGGGACCCACCGGGGAGCTGTTTTTT.

The chain combines TRBV18 with TRBJ2-5, with TRBD2 matching over 9 bases. CDR3 size: 17 residues. V gave up 4 bases and J gave up 5 bases; unmatched junction bases: 14. Germline V gene data show CDR1 as KGHSH and CDR2 as LQKENI. CDR3 in DNA: TGTGCCAGCTCACGCGACCTAGGGCGGGAGGGCCGTGAGACCCAGTACTTC. Its translation: CASSRDLGREGRETQYF.

The V gene is TRBV18, the J gene TRBJ2-3; tentatively, D is TRBD2 (5 bases). Germline V CDR1 and CDR2: KGHSH, LQKENI. The CDR3 runs 14 residues. Trimming cost V 3 bases and J 2 bases, with 9 bases left between them. CDR3: CASSPGESTDTQYF. The DNA for the CDR3 is TGTGCCAGCTCACCCGGGGAATCCACAGATACGCAGTATTTT.

The V and J genes are TRBV29-1 and TRBJ1-4, with D possibly being TRBD1 (6 bases). The germline V and J ends were trimmed by 6 bases and 4 bases, with 15 bases remaining between them. The CDR3 covers 14 residues. CDR1 and CDR2 (germline): SQVTM, ANQGSEA. For the CDR3, the DNA is TGCAGCGTGGGCAACAGGGCGAGTAATGAAAAACTGTTTTTT. Its protein is CSVGNRASNEKLFF.

The chain couples TRBV5-8 to TRBJ1-3; D possibly corresponds to TRBD1 (6 bases). Germline V gene lookup returns CDR1 SGHTS and CDR2 YDEGEE. The CDR3 loop spans 13 amino acids. V lost 5 bases and J lost 7, with 13 bases in between. CDR3 in DNA: TGTGCCAGCAGTCGCAGGGGCGCGAACACCATATATTTT. Its translation: CASSRRGANTIYF. Complete variable domain (other parts from reference TRBV5-8 and TRBJ1-3): EAGVTQSPTHLIKTRGQQATLRCSPISGHTSVYWYQQALGLGLQFLLWYDEGEERNRGNFPPRFSGRQFPNYSSELNVNALELEDSALYLCASSRRGANTIYFGEGSWLTVV.

This clone qualifies as medium-sized. V gene TRBV5-1 combines with J gene TRBJ1-1; D unclear. V was clipped by 0 bases and J by 1 base, with 7 bases between them. The CDR3 has 14 amino acids. CDR1 and CDR2 (germline): SGHRS, YFSETQ. The CDR3 spells CASSLGSANTEAFF. In DNA, the CDR3 is TGCGCCAGCAGCTTGGGGAGCGCGAACACTGAAGCTTTCTTT.

The chain uses TRBV4-1 and TRBJ2-3; D may be TRBD1 or TRBD2 (6 bases each). Trimming took off 4 bases at V and 0 bases at J, with 17 bases between the two ends. CDR1 and CDR2 from the germline V gene are MGHRA and YSYEKL. The CDR3 length is 17 residues. The CDR3 sequence is CASSRLPGGYSTDTQYF. The CDR3 bases are TGCGCCAGCAGCCGTCTCCCCGGGGGCTATAGCACAGATACGCAGTATTTT.

The chain links TRBV4-3 to TRBJ1-6; D uncertain. CDR3 length: 15 amino acids. Germline V lookup: CDR1 LGHNA, CDR2 YSLEER. Trimming cost V 3 bases and J 3 bases, with 9 bases left between them. This CDR3 reads CASSHGRFYNSPLHF. The CDR3 DNA is TGCGCCAGCAGCCACGGACGGTTCTATAATTCACCCCTCCACTTT.